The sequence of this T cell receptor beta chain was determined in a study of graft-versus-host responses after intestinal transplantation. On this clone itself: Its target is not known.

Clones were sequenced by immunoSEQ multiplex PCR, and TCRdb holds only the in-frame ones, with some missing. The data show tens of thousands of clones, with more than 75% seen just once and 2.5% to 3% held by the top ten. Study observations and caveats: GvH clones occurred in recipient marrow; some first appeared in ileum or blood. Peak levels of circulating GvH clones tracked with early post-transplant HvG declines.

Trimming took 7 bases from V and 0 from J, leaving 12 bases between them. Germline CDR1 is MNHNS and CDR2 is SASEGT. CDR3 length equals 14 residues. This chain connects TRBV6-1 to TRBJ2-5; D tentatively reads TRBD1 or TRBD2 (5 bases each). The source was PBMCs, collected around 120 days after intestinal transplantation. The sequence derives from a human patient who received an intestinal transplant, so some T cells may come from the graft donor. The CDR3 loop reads CASNRDGDQETQYF. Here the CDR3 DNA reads TGTGCCAGCAACCGGGACGGCGACCAAGAGACCCAGTACTTC.